Presented here are 4 T cell receptor beta chains from one specimen sequenced in a study of shared clonotypes between healthy human individuals. Sequencing was performed with immunoSEQ multiplex PCR; in TCRdb, only in-frame clones are kept and a portion is missing. This table has a few million clones, about 92% appearing once. Sequenced sample: naive CD4+ T cells sorted from blood. Subset here: CD45RA+ positively selected. Receptors were obtained from a man aged 18 to 29 in good health.

The chain links TRBV9 to TRBJ1-6; TRBD1 might be the D (5 bases). The CDR3 contains 13 residues. Germline loops: CDR1 SGDLS, CDR2 YYNGEE. Between the trimmed V and J ends, which lost 4 bases and 8 bases, there was a span of 10 bases. The CDR3 spells CASSLRGDSPLHF. The CDR3 nucleotides read TGTGCCAGCAGCCTAAGAGGGGATTCACCCCTCCACTTT.

The chain links TRBV29-1 to TRBJ1-2; 9 nucleotides match TRBD1. Germline V gives CDR1 SQVTM, CDR2 ANQGSEA. Unmatched junction bases numbered 12, after V lost 6 bases and J lost 1 base. The CDR3 has 16 residues. The chain's CDR3 is CSVYGGGTGFNYGYTF. The CDR3 DNA is TGCAGCGTATACGGGGGAGGGACAGGGTTTAACTATGGCTACACCTTC.

The V and J genes are TRBV4-3 and TRBJ1-2; a weak D match, TRBD1 (5 bases). Germline CDR1 is LGHNA and CDR2 is YSLEER. The V end was cut by 0 bases, the J end by 6 bases, with 14 bases between. This CDR3 is 15 amino acids long. CDR3 DNA sequence: TGCGCCAGCAGCCAAGATGGAGCAGGGCCGAATGGCTACACCTTC. This gives the protein CASSQDGAGPNGYTF.

The rearrangement joins TRBV7-2 to TRBJ2-3, with D perhaps matching TRBD1 or TRBD2 (5 bases each). V lost 5 bases, J lost 0 bases, and 18 bases lay in between. The CDR3 totals 17 residues. Germline CDR1 is SGHTA and CDR2 is FQGNSA. The DNA of the CDR3 is TGTGCCAGCAGCCCAGGGACCGGTAAGCCGAGCACAGATACGCAGTATTTT. As protein: CASSPGTGKPSTDTQYF.